These 22 T cell receptor beta chains share one sample of origin, sequenced in a study of T cell responses to AZD1222 COVID-19 vaccine. Repertoires were generated with immunoSEQ multiplex PCR, while TCRdb's copy carries only in-frame clones and drops some. The table shows about 120,000 clones, with roughly 90% occurring only once. The material sequenced was peripheral blood, taken on day 0 of AZD1222 vaccination. The receptor set was obtained from an adult in good health.

V is TRBV9 and J is TRBJ1-5; D is unresolved. CDR1 is SGDLS and CDR2 is YYNGEE in the germline V gene. CDR3 length: 14 amino acids. The V and J ends lost 4 bases and 4 bases respectively, with 12 bases between them. The CDR3 region is CASSQELGNQPQHF. The CDR3 DNA sequence: TGTGCCAGCAGCCAGGAGTTAGGGAATCAGCCCCAGCATTTT.

The chain links TRBV6-5 to TRBJ1-2; tentatively, D is TRBD1 (5 bases). This CDR3 has 14 residues. Trimming pared 6 bases from V and 1 base from J, leaving 12 bases between. Germline CDR1 and CDR2: MNHEY and SVGAGI. Here the CDR3 reads CASSPLDSNYGYTF. For the CDR3, the DNA is TGTGCCAGCAGCCCCCTTGACAGTAACTATGGCTACACCTTC.

This chain links TRBV5-8 with TRBJ2-2; 14 positions match TRBD2. J lost 0 bases, V lost 0 bases, and 1 base had no gene match. This CDR3 is built from 18 residues. CDR1 is SGHTS and CDR2 is YDEGEE in the germline V gene. This chain's CDR3 is CASSLAGLAGANTGELFF. CDR3 nucleotides: TGTGCCAGCAGCTTGGCGGGACTAGCGGGAGCGAACACCGGGGAGCTGTTTTTT.

CDR3 coding DNA: TGTGCCAGCAGTTCGCACACAGATACGCAGTATTTT. Its translation: CASSSHTDTQYF. The V and J genes are TRBV27 and TRBJ2-3; D not certain. V shed 4 bases and J shed 2 bases, with 4 bases lying between them. CDR3 length: 12 residues. Germline CDR1 and CDR2: MNHEY and SMNVEV (reference sequence).

The V gene is TRBV7-9, the J gene TRBJ2-1; possible D gene TRBD2, 5 bases. V dropped 5 bases and J dropped 9 bases, with 11 bases sitting between them. CDR1 is SEHNR, CDR2 FQNEAQ, per germline (reference sequence). This CDR3 has 12 residues. CDR3 loop: CASSRGSTEQFF. The CDR3 nucleotides read TGTGCCAGCAGCCGTGGGAGCACTGAGCAGTTCTTC.

The chain has TRBV29-1 and TRBJ2-5; tentative D call: TRBD1 (5 bases). CDR1 and CDR2 from the germline V gene are SQVTM and ANQGSEA. The CDR3 length is 12 residues. V dropped 8 bases and J dropped 5 bases, with 15 bases sitting between them. CDR3 nucleotides: TGCAGCCTTCAGGGTGTAGGGGAGACCCAGTACTTC. Its protein is CSLQGVGETQYF.

The chain combines TRBV20-1 with TRBJ2-7, with TRBD2 as a possible D gene (5 bases). The V gene lost 5 bases and the J gene lost 3 bases, with 5 bases spanning the gap. The CDR3 has 10 residues. The V gene's germline CDR1 is DFQATT and CDR2 SNEGSKA (reference sequence). The CDR3 sequence is CSAGSYEQYF. In nucleotides, the CDR3 is TGCAGTGCTGGGAGCTACGAGCAGTACTTC.

This sequence joins TRBV18 and TRBJ1-1; a possible D gene is TRBD1 (5 bases). Germline loops: CDR1 KGHSH, CDR2 LQKENI. This CDR3 is built from 19 residues. The V end lost 4 bases, the J end lost 8 bases, and 32 bases lay between the germline ends. DNA for the CDR3: TGTGCCAGCTCACGAAGCCCCTTTTCTAGTGGCGGGGGAGGACGAGAAGCTTTCTTT. It specifies CASSRSPFSSGGGGREAFF.

The gene calls are TRBV3-1 (or the pseudogene TRBV3-2) and TRBJ2-3, with TRBD2 identical over 13 bases. With V trimmed by 3 bases and J by 6 bases, 12 bases remained unmatched. Germline CDR1 and CDR2: LGHDT and YNNKEL (reference sequence). CDR3 length: 18 amino acids. The CDR3 loop reads CASSQRTSGGRFVDTQYF. CDR3 sequence (DNA): TGTGCCAGCAGCCAGAGGACTAGCGGGGGTAGGTTCGTGGATACGCAGTATTTT.

The chain links TRBV3-1 (or the pseudogene TRBV3-2) to TRBJ1-4; D is unclear. This CDR3 region has 16 residues. Germline CDR1 and CDR2: LGHDT and YNNKEL (reference sequence). V gave up 1 base and J gave up 2 bases, with 11 bases separating them. CDR3 coding DNA: TGTGCCAGCAGCCAAGCCGGGGTGCGGACTAATGAAAAACTGTTTTTT. It translates to CASSQAGVRTNEKLFF.

This clone showed up just a few times. The chain links TRBV25-1 to TRBJ1-6, with no clear D. Germline V gene sequence: CDR1 MGHDK, CDR2 SYGVNS. This CDR3 has 14 residues. Between the trimmed V and J ends, which lost 4 bases and 6 bases, there was a span of 10 bases. CDR3 protein: CASSAGFGNSPLHF. CDR3 sequence (DNA): TGTGCCAGCAGTGCGGGGTTCGGTAATTCACCCCTCCACTTT.

The chain employs TRBV27 and TRBJ2-2; tentatively, D is TRBD2 (7 bases). The germline V gene has CDR1 MNHEY and CDR2 SMNVEV (reference sequence). The CDR3 has 15 amino acids. The germline V and J ends were trimmed by 3 bases and 3 bases, with 11 bases remaining between them. The CDR3 here is CASSFWGGYTGELFF. CDR3 DNA sequence: TGTGCCAGCAGTTTCTGGGGGGGCTACACCGGGGAGCTGTTTTTT.

The CDR3 coding sequence is TGTGCCAGCAGTGAATGGTCAGGGGATAGCTCCTATAATTCACCCCTCCACTTT. Translating it yields CASSEWSGDSSYNSPLHF. The chain recombines TRBV6-1 with TRBJ1-6, with D possibly matching TRBD1 (6 bases). The ends were cut back, 2 bases at V and 0 bases at J, with 14 bases in the middle. Germline V gives CDR1 MNHNS, CDR2 SASEGT. The CDR3 loop spans 18 amino acids.

There are a few counts of this clone. This chain links TRBV12-3 or TRBV12-4 with TRBJ1-5; D not certain. Trimming shortened V by 1 base and J by 3 bases, and 1 base separated the two germline ends. CDR3 length: 12 residues. This CDR3 reads CASSLDNQPQHF. As DNA, the CDR3 is TGTGCCAGCAGTTTAGACAATCAGCCCCAGCATTTT.

This chain connects TRBV7-6 to TRBJ2-7; TRBD2 aligns across 13 bases. Germline CDR1 and CDR2: SGHVS and FNYEAQ. Germline trimming cut 1 base from V and 4 bases from J; bases unmatched to any gene: 4. The CDR3 is made up of 16 amino acids. CDR3 bases: TGTGCCAGCAGCTTAGGGGGGACTAGCGGGGTTTACGAGCAGTACTTC. Protein sequence: CASSLGGTSGVYEQYF.

CDR3 residues: CASSTNRAGTQYF. The CDR3 DNA reads as TGTGCCAGTAGTACTAACAGGGCAGGTACGCAGTATTTT. The V gene is TRBV19, the J gene TRBJ2-3, with D tentatively TRBD1 (6 bases). V lost 4 bases to trimming and J lost 8 bases, with 13 bases between them. This CDR3 spans 13 amino acids. Germline V gives CDR1 LNHDA, CDR2 SQIVND (reference sequence).

The count of this clone is one. The chain carries TRBV6-1 and TRBJ2-7; 8 positions match TRBD1. Germline V CDR1 and CDR2: MNHNS, SASEGT. The CDR3 covers 15 residues. Trimming took 5 bases from V and 5 from J; bases not matched to a gene: 11. This CDR3 is CASSSLSRRGHEQYF. The CDR3 nucleotides read TGTGCCAGCAGTTCCCTTTCGCGCAGGGGGCACGAGCAGTACTTC.

This clone was detected once. The rearrangement links TRBV19 to TRBJ1-1; 7 bases fit TRBD1. The CDR3 sequence is 15 residues long. The V and J ends lost 3 bases and 3 bases, in that order; junction bases with no gene match: 7. From germline, CDR1 is LNHDA and CDR2 SQIVND (reference sequence). This CDR3 is CASSMAHTGDTEAFF. Written as DNA, the CDR3 is TGTGCCAGTAGTATGGCACACACAGGGGACACTGAAGCTTTCTTT.

The V call is TRBV7-2, the J call TRBJ2-1; D not resolved. The CDR3 is 15 amino acids. Trimming stripped 4 bases from V and 2 bases from J, with 12 bases between. Germline V gives CDR1 SGHTA, CDR2 FQGNSA. CDR3 DNA: TGTGCCAGCAGCTCCGGCACGGAGACCTACAATGAGCAGTTCTTC. This codes for CASSSGTETYNEQFF.

This clone has just a few counts. The chain couples TRBV4-2 to TRBJ1-3; D is possibly TRBD1 (5 bases). V was clipped by 4 bases and J by 1 base, with 8 bases between them. CDR1 is LGHNA, CDR2 YNFKEQ, per germline. The CDR3 loop spans 14 amino acids. The CDR3 is CASSPGVSGNTIYF. CDR3 DNA sequence: TGTGCCAGCAGCCCGGGGGTTTCTGGAAACACCATATATTTT.

The V and J genes are TRBV5-1 and TRBJ2-1; 7 positions match TRBD2. In germline, CDR1 is SGHRS, CDR2 YFSETQ. This CDR3 is 16 amino acids long. V lost 3 bases, J lost 8 bases, and 14 bases stayed unmatched. The CDR3 is CASSSGRGLRGDEQFF. The CDR3 DNA follows: TGCGCCAGCAGCTCTGGGCGGGGGTTAAGGGGAGATGAGCAGTTCTTC.

Regarding this clone: No DNA is shown, since the ends of the CDR3 on it are uncertain; the CDR3 is the one TCRdb lists. The chain combines TRBV7-5 with TRBJ1-5; the table assigns TRBD1, which was not confirmed against the DNA. TRBV7-5 is annotated as a pseudogene. The length of the CDR3 is 15 amino acids, counting both ends. The CDR3 protein is CARSLFATGNQPQHF.